This T cell receptor (beta chain) was recovered during a study of vaccination and CD4 T cells after COVID-19. The study, taken as a whole, reports: There was no significant change from around 19 to 38 median reactive clonotypes.

Once obtained from cultured CD4+ T cells, the DNA was sequenced using the Oncomine TCR Beta short-read assay. Investigators isolated genomic DNA from cultured CD4+ T cells. Via MiXCR, TCRdb re-called the PCR reads, giving one row per CDR3 protein. The sample carries over 12,000 distinct CDR3 sequences, 48% recorded once. Germline V gives CDR1 MNHEY, CDR2 SVGAGI. The CDR3 loop spans 13 amino acids. V lost 2 bases and J 5 bases, leaving 9 bases between the germline ends. In regard to this clonotype: Its antigen is unidentified.

Treatment in this sample: roughly 10-day PBMC culture with coronavirus spike peptide pools or control peptides (ViraFEST assay). ViraFEST stimulated the growth of antigen-specific T cells using peptide pools and subsequently profiled their TCRs by sequencing. After 10 days of culture, CD4+ T cells were negatively selected. The source of this sequence is a human donor who had recovered from COVID-19. This rearrangement joins TRBV6-5 to TRBJ2-5; D may be TRBD2 (5 bases). The specimen was CD4+ T cells from blood, cultured in vitro. As DNA, the CDR3 is TGTGCCAGCAGTTACGGCTCGGGGGAGACCCAGTACTTC. This codes for CASSYGSGETQYF.